Listed below are T cell receptor beta chains from one sample, sequenced in a study of blood T cell repertoires in COVID-19. Here immunoSEQ multiplex PCR was the method, and the copy in TCRdb shows in-frame clones only, minus some. The repertoire has more than 300,000 clones, approximately 87% of them found once; the top ten carry more than 9%. Sequencing was carried out using peripheral blood. These TCRs come from a woman younger than 45 with COVID-19, enrolled during active disease. Each CDR3 is given without its conserved first and last residue. A D gene is named only where the DNA matches it firmly.

j_call: TRBJ2-3; d_call: TRBD1; v_call: TRBV24-1; cdr3_aa: ATSDFDRVGNDTQY
j_call: TRBJ1-5; d_call: .; v_call: TRBV5-6; cdr3_aa: ASSPGQLRPQH
j_call: TRBJ2-7; d_call: TRBD1; v_call: TRBV7-2; cdr3_aa: ASSIGPGQGRSEQY
j_call: TRBJ1-1; d_call: .; v_call: TRBV30; cdr3_aa: AWKKLTGNTEAF
j_call: TRBJ2-5; d_call: .; v_call: TRBV29-1; cdr3_aa: SARIGVGTVETQY
j_call: TRBJ2-1; d_call: TRBD2; v_call: TRBV2; cdr3_aa: ASRGLAGSGEQF
j_call: TRBJ2-5; d_call: TRBD2; v_call: TRBV5-6; cdr3_aa: ASFVLAEEETQY
j_call: TRBJ1-6; d_call: TRBD1; v_call: TRBV28; cdr3_aa: ASSLAQGLNSPLH
j_call: TRBJ2-3; d_call: TRBD1; v_call: TRBV6-4; cdr3_aa: ASSAGQGGSTDTQY
j_call: TRBJ2-7; d_call: TRBD2; v_call: TRBV29-1; cdr3_aa: SVEDRGGTYEQY
j_call: TRBJ2-7; d_call: .; v_call: TRBV10-3; cdr3_aa: AISEQLGVRY
j_call: TRBJ2-5; d_call: TRBD1; v_call: TRBV5-4; cdr3_aa: ASSRTGGETQY
j_call: TRBJ1-3; d_call: .; v_call: TRBV6-5; cdr3_aa: ASRAAGNTIY
j_call: TRBJ1-2; d_call: .; v_call: TRBV28; cdr3_aa: ASSPRAYGYT
j_call: TRBJ1-2; d_call: .; v_call: TRBV11-2; cdr3_aa: ASSSYLFNYGYT
j_call: TRBJ2-3; d_call: TRBD2; v_call: TRBV27; cdr3_aa: ASSFRAGGPYTDTQY
j_call: TRBJ2-7; d_call: TRBD1; v_call: TRBV10-3; cdr3_aa: AIRTGGSEQY
j_call: TRBJ1-1; d_call: TRBD1; v_call: TRBV9; cdr3_aa: ASSPYRQGNTEAF
j_call: TRBJ2-5; d_call: TRBD1; v_call: TRBV14; cdr3_aa: ASSQGGGETQY
j_call: TRBJ2-5; d_call: TRBD1; v_call: TRBV11-2; cdr3_aa: ASSLGQGGETQY
j_call: TRBJ1-2; d_call: TRBD1; v_call: TRBV6-2/TRBV6-3; cdr3_aa: ASSYSGTALYGYT
j_call: TRBJ2-7; d_call: TRBD1; v_call: TRBV6-5; cdr3_aa: ASSYLGTGEGYEQY
j_call: TRBJ2-3; d_call: .; v_call: TRBV10-1; cdr3_aa: ASSEDNTDTQY
j_call: TRBJ1-1; d_call: TRBD1; v_call: TRBV6-5; cdr3_aa: ASSSGTVLQAEAF
j_call: TRBJ2-7; d_call: TRBD1; v_call: TRBV5-1; cdr3_aa: ASSWTPGQGVSYEQY
j_call: TRBJ1-5; d_call: TRBD1; v_call: TRBV6-4; cdr3_aa: ASSRDRWAGHYNQPQH
j_call: TRBJ2-2; d_call: .; v_call: TRBV7-3; cdr3_aa: ASSPESTEAGELF
j_call: TRBJ2-3; d_call: TRBD2; v_call: TRBV30; cdr3_aa: AWSVLAGEMVGTDTQY
j_call: TRBJ2-5; d_call: .; v_call: TRBV10-3; cdr3_aa: AISPQRAEETQY
j_call: TRBJ2-2; d_call: .; v_call: TRBV12-3/TRBV12-4; cdr3_aa: ASSPIRSGELF
j_call: TRBJ1-1; d_call: .; v_call: TRBV7-3; cdr3_aa: ASSTFSGRPF
j_call: TRBJ2-7; d_call: TRBD1; v_call: TRBV4-1; cdr3_aa: ASSGTASYEQY
j_call: TRBJ2-1; d_call: TRBD2; v_call: TRBV5-4; cdr3_aa: ASSLDLAGAYNEQF
j_call: TRBJ1-6; d_call: .; v_call: TRBV6-5; cdr3_aa: ASSYSIRDNSPLH
j_call: TRBJ2-1; d_call: TRBD1; v_call: TRBV9; cdr3_aa: ASSSTGGSYNEQF
j_call: TRBJ2-1; d_call: .; v_call: TRBV24-1; cdr3_aa: ATSGKGVNEQF
j_call: TRBJ1-5; d_call: .; v_call: TRBV30; cdr3_aa: AWARQNNQPQH
j_call: TRBJ2-2; d_call: .; v_call: TRBV11-3; cdr3_aa: ASSLTGNTGELF
j_call: TRBJ1-4; d_call: .; v_call: TRBV3-1/TRBV3-2; cdr3_aa: ASSQGPLLGKLF
j_call: TRBJ1-2; d_call: TRBD1; v_call: TRBV24-1; cdr3_aa: ATSGQGLNYGYT